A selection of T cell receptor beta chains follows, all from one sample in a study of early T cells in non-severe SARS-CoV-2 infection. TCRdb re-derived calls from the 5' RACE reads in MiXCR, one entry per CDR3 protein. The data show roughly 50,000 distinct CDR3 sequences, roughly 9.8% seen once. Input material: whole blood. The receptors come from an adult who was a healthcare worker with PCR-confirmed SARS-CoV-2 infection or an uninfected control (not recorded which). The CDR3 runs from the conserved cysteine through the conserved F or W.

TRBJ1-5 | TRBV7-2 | CASSGQKSNQPQHF
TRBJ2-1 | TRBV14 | CASSHTGLAGGIEQFF
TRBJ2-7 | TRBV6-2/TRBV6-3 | CASSYSPYEQYF
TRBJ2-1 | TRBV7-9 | CASPSLPDNEQFF
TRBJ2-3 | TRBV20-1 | CSARTSGRTDTQYF
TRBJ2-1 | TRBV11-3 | CASSLGGQENEQFF
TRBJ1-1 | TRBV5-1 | CASSRANRNTEAFF
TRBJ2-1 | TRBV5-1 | CASSLGVHEQFF
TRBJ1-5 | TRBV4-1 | CASSQDRNQPQHF
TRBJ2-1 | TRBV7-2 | CASSLVFSGASSYNEQFF
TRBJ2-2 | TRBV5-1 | CASSPLWDWNTGELFF
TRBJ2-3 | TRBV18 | CASSPIPQPDTQYF
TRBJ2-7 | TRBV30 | CAWSIAGAYEQYF
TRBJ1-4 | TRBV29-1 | CSAATGLTEKLFF
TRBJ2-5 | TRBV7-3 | CASSLGLAGGPGLETQYF
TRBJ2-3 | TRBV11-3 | CASSLGTSGRTDTQYF
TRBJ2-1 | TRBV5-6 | CASSLGLAGVSNEQFF
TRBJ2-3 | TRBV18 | CASSTDTDTQYF
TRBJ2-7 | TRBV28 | CASSPRLAGHPYEQYF
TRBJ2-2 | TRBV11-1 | CASSLDSVYTGELFF
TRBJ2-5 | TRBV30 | CAWSLARGAQETQYF